This T cell receptor (beta chain) is from a study of OX40 agonist ivuxolimab in advanced cancers. V dropped 4 bases and J dropped 5 bases, with 14 bases sitting between them. Germline V lookup: CDR1 LNHDA, CDR2 SQIVND (reference sequence). CDR3 size: 14 residues. The protocol was immunoSEQ multiplex PCR, while the TCRdb copy is restricted to in-frame clones and leaves out a portion. The sample includes approximately 70,000 clones, roughly 85% of them seen just once. Sequenced here: CD4+ or CD8+ T cells sorted from blood, sampled in a trial of the OX40 agonist ivuxolimab. The source of this sequence is an adult with an advanced solid tumor such as melanoma, head and neck, liver or kidney cancer. This chain links TRBV19 with TRBJ1-1, with a possible D match to TRBD1 (5 bases). CDR3 bases: TGTGCCAGTAGTACCCACAGGTCCCAAACTGAAGCTTTCTTT. Protein sequence: CASSTHRSQTEAFF.